This entry concerns a single TCR beta chain. The sample is drawn from a study of blood T cell repertoires in COVID-19. As for the study in general: Donors in the United States, Italy and Spain gave samples during acute or convalescent COVID-19. Sources were T cells, B-cell-depleted T cells, or PBMCs; the material itself was cDNA or gDNA.

This CDR3 comprises 14 residues. V dropped 4 bases and J dropped 9; count of bases not matched to a gene: 4. Germline CDR1 and CDR2: PRHDT and FYEKMQ (reference sequence). Per the study methods: Nucleated cell number was recorded as an estimate derived from reference gene primer amplification. The assay was immunoSEQ multiplex PCR, and TCRdb's table has in-frame clones only and misses some. Clone size and the V and J calls come from that table; the DNA yielded D and trimming. The data contain fewer than 95,000 clones, 84% of them singletons. Sequenced sample: peripheral blood. This receptor was taken from a human donor in a cohort sampled during active COVID-19. The chain recombines TRBV13 with TRBJ1-6; 9 bases line up with TRBD1. The CDR3 DNA follows: TGTGCCAGCAGCTCTAGACAGGGGGGTTCACCCCTCCACTTT. Translating gives CASSSRQGGSPLHF.